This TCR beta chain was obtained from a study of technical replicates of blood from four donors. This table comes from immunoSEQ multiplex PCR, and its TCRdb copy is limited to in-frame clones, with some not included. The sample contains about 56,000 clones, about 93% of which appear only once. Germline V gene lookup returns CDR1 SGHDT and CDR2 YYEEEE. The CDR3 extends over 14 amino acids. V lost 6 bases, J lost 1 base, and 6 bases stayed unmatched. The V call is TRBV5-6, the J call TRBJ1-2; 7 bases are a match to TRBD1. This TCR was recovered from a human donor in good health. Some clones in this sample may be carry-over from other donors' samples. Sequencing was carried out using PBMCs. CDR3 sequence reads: CASTYRGLNYGYTF. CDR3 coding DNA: TGTGCCAGCACCTACAGGGGCCTTAACTATGGCTACACCTTC.